The 27 T cell receptor beta chains in this list originate from one sample, sequenced in a study of cytomegalovirus exposure and HLA in healthy donors. The study ran its PCR with 60 Vbeta and 13 Jbeta primers. Generated by immunoSEQ multiplex PCR, the TCRdb table keeps only in-frame clones and is missing some. The data show tens of thousands of clones, around 80% seen once. Sample: PBMCs. These receptors were taken from a man aged 30-40 years in good health and CMV-seronegative.

The sample holds a few counts of this clone. This chain joins TRBV5-3 and TRBJ2-2; 14 bases fit TRBD2. TRBV5-3 is recorded as an ORF, its role being uncertain. The CDR3 has 15 residues. With V trimmed by 4 bases and J by 6 bases, 2 bases remained unmatched. In DNA, the CDR3 is TGTGCCAGAAGCCTGACTAGCGGGAGGGCCGGGGAGCTGTTTTTT. It codes for CARSLTSGRAGELFF.

This clone has only one observation. CDR3 amino acids: CASSLDRQGETQYF. For the CDR3, the DNA is TGTGCCAGCAGCTTGGATCGACAGGGGGAGACCCAGTACTTC. This rearrangement joins TRBV5-4 to TRBJ2-5, with 8 bases that match TRBD1. CDR3 size: 14 residues. Germline V gene data show CDR1 as SGHNT and CDR2 as YYREEE (reference sequence). The V segment lost 0 bases and the J segment 5 bases; nucleotides outside the gene matches: 3. Using reference TRBV5-4 and TRBJ2-5 for the parts outside the CDR3, the full variable domain is ETGVTQSPTHLIKTRGQQVTLRCSSQSGHNTVSWYQQALGQGPQFIFQYYREEENGRGNFPPRFSGLQFPNYSSELNVNALELDDSALYLCASSLDRQGETQYFGPGTRLLVL.

The gene calls are TRBV2 and TRBJ2-3, with 7 bases that match TRBD2. With 7 bases clipped from V and 2 bases from J, the junction kept 6 bases outside the gene matches. Germline CDR1 is SNHLY and CDR2 is FYNNEI. This CDR3 has 14 residues. Here the CDR3 DNA reads TGTGCCAGCATCGCCGGGACTAACACAGATACGCAGTATTTT. Its protein product is CASIAGTNTDTQYF.

The chain employs TRBV11-1 and TRBJ2-1; 7 positions match TRBD1. The CDR3 length is 15 residues. Germline CDR1 reads SGHAT; CDR2 reads FQDESV (reference sequence). V shed 5 bases, J shed 4 bases, and the junction held 8 bases outside the gene matches. Written as DNA, the CDR3 is TGTGCCAGCAGCCAAAGACAGGGACCGTACAATGAGCAGTTCTTC. Encoded protein: CASSQRQGPYNEQFF.

The gene calls are TRBV7-2 and TRBJ2-7, with a weak D call TRBD2 (7 bases). The CDR3 runs to 18 residues. V was shortened by 1 base and J by 0 bases, with 19 bases between the two germline ends. Germline lookup yields CDR1 SGHTA and CDR2 FQGNSA. The CDR3 DNA follows: TGTGCCAGCAGCTTAGGTGGGGGGGGCCGAATGAGCTCCTACGAGCAGTACTTC. Translating gives CASSLGGGGRMSSYEQYF.

There are a few counts of this clone. The V call is TRBV6-5, the J call TRBJ1-6; the D gene is possibly TRBD1 (5 bases). The CDR3 is made up of 16 amino acids. Germline CDR1 reads MNHEY; CDR2 reads SVGAGI. V was pared by 0 bases and J by 8 bases, with 14 bases between. DNA for the CDR3: TGTGCCAGCAGTTACTCTTTGGGGGGTTTCGATTCACCCCTCCACTTT. As protein: CASSYSLGGFDSPLHF.

The gene calls are TRBV28 and TRBJ2-7; TRBD2 matches at 15 bases. Germline trimming cut 5 bases from V and 11 bases from J; bases unmatched to any gene: 7. From germline, CDR1 is MDHEN and CDR2 SYDVKM. The CDR3 loop spans 14 amino acids. CDR3 region: CASSPGLAGGRKYV. DNA of the CDR3: TGTGCCAGCAGTCCGGGACTAGCGGGAGGACGAAAGTACGTC.

The V gene is TRBV6-1, the J gene TRBJ2-5; 9 nucleotides match TRBD1. V trimming: 5 bases; J trimming: 7 bases; junction bases outside the gene matches: 11. This CDR3 is 15 amino acids long. The germline gives CDR1 MNHNS, CDR2 SASEGT. CDR3 nucleotide sequence: TGTGCCAGCAGTTGGGGGGGACAGGGTGAGGGGACCCAGTACTTC. As protein: CASSWGGQGEGTQYF.

This sequence joins TRBV6-1 and TRBJ1-5, with 9 nucleotides matching TRBD1. Trimming removed 2 bases from V and 5 bases from J; junction bases left unmatched: 1. Germline assignment: CDR1 MNHNS and CDR2 SASEGT. This CDR3 is 14 amino acids long. The CDR3 region is CASSERDRDQPQHF. The CDR3 DNA reads as TGTGCCAGCAGTGAACGGGACAGGGATCAGCCCCAGCATTTT.

CDR3 nucleotide sequence: TGTGCCAGCCCTACGGGACAGGGCACCAAAAACATTCAGTACTTC. This translates into CASPTGQGTKNIQYF. The chain employs TRBV27 and TRBJ2-4, with 9 bases that match TRBD1. The V segment lost 8 bases and the J segment 2 bases; nucleotides outside the gene matches: 7. This CDR3 comprises 15 residues. Germline assignment: CDR1 MNHEY and CDR2 SMNVEV (reference sequence).

In this sample, this clone turned up a few times. The chain carries TRBV5-6 and TRBJ1-1; 7 bases match TRBD1. From germline, CDR1 is SGHDT and CDR2 YYEEEE. V gave up 1 base and J gave up 3 bases; unmatched junction bases: 6. The CDR3 consists of 15 residues. DNA of the CDR3: TGTGCCAGCAGCTTGAGAGGGGGCAGGGACACTGAAGCTTTCTTT. As protein: CASSLRGGRDTEAFF.

A remark on this clone: The CDR3 carries no conserved terminal phenylalanine or tryptophan, so it likely arises from a read error. The DNA is omitted, as the CDR3 cannot be located on it reliably, and the CDR3 follows TCRdb's listing. This chain joins TRBV7-8 and TRBJ2-7; no check of the table's D call, TRBD2, against the DNA was made. The CDR3 comprises 16 residues, both ends counted. Germline-derived CDR1 and CDR2 are SGHVS and FQNEAQ. CDR3 residues: CASSLEGERRHGRATT.

V usage is TRBV10-3 and J usage is TRBJ2-1; D may be TRBD2 (6 bases). The V end was cut by 4 bases, the J end by 3 bases, with 10 bases between. Germline loops: CDR1 ENHRY, CDR2 SYGVKD. This CDR3 has 14 amino acids. CDR3 amino acids: CAISGDSGYNEQFF. CDR3 bases: TGTGCCATCAGTGGTGATAGCGGCTACAATGAGCAGTTCTTC.

The chain carries TRBV11-1 and TRBJ1-3; 8 bases align to TRBD1. The V and J ends lost 3 bases and 0 bases, in that order; junction bases with no gene match: 4. CDR1 SGHAT and CDR2 FQDESV come from the germline V gene (reference sequence). The CDR3 runs 16 residues. CDR3 nucleotides: TGTGCCAGCAGCTTCGGACAGGGTTACTCTGGAAACACCATATATTTT. Translated: CASSFGQGYSGNTIYF.

The chain carries TRBV7-9 and TRBJ1-5; D gene ambiguous. Trimming pared 0 bases from V and 4 bases from J, leaving 10 bases between. From germline, CDR1 is SEHNR and CDR2 FQNEAQ (reference sequence). The CDR3 totals 15 residues. The CDR3 region has the DNA TGTGCCAGCAGCTTAGCGGGCAGCTCAAATCAGCCCCAGCATTTT. This sequence encodes CASSLAGSSNQPQHF.

The rearrangement links TRBV7-9 to TRBJ2-7, with D perhaps TRBD2 (6 bases). This CDR3 region has 14 residues. Per germline, CDR1 SEHNR and CDR2 FQNEAQ (reference sequence). Trimming removed 1 base from V and 4 bases from J, with 11 bases in between. In DNA, the CDR3 is TGTGCCAGCAGCTTAGAGCGGGTCAGGTACGAGCAGTACGTC. It yields the protein CASSLERVRYEQYV.

This clone was recorded only once. The chain combines TRBV2 with TRBJ2-5, with 10 bases that match TRBD2. With 2 bases clipped from V and 5 bases from J, the junction kept 8 bases outside the gene matches. The CDR3 has 16 residues. CDR1 is SNHLY, CDR2 FYNNEI, per germline. Written as DNA, the CDR3 is TGTGCCAGCAGTGAATGGGCTAGCGGGGGCGCCGAGACCCAGTACTTC. It encodes CASSEWASGGAETQYF.

This clone turned up a few times. The chain joins TRBV25-1 to TRBJ1-5; unclear D gene. CDR3 length: 14 amino acids. CDR1 and CDR2 (germline): MGHDK, SYGVNS. Trimming took 3 bases from V and 2 from J, leaving 8 bases between them. As DNA, the CDR3 is TGTGCCAGCAGTGATAGCAGAGGCAATCAGCCCCAGCATTTT. It codes for CASSDSRGNQPQHF.

This clone was counted a single time. The V call is TRBV5-1, the J call TRBJ2-5; D possibly corresponds to TRBD2 (7 bases). The CDR3 loop spans 16 amino acids. The germline V and J ends were trimmed by 2 bases and 3 bases, with 17 bases remaining between them. From germline, CDR1 is SGHRS and CDR2 YFSETQ. CDR3 DNA: TGCGCCAGCAGCTTTTACTGGGAAGGGGGGGAAGAGACCCAGTACTTC. Translating gives CASSFYWEGGEETQYF.

This clone was seen a few times. The rearrangement links TRBV5-6 to TRBJ2-1; the match to TRBD2 covers 9 bases. V shed 0 bases and J 6 bases; nucleotides not matched to a gene: 10. CDR3 length: 17 amino acids. CDR1 and CDR2 from the germline V gene are SGHDT and YYEEEE. Written as DNA, the CDR3 is TGTGCCAGCAGCTTGGAGGGTAGCGGGGGATGGTTCAATGAGCAGTTCTTC. This codes for CASSLEGSGGWFNEQFF.

This chain connects TRBV19 to TRBJ1-4; a possible D gene is TRBD1 (5 bases). Germline-derived CDR1 and CDR2 are LNHDA and SQIVND (reference sequence). The CDR3 totals 15 residues. V was pared by 2 bases and J by 7 bases, with 14 bases between. CDR3: CASSIWGQGREKLFF. The CDR3 nucleotides are TGTGCCAGTAGTATATGGGGCCAGGGCCGTGAAAAACTGTTTTTT.

Written as DNA, the CDR3 is TGTGCCAGTAGTACATCCGGGACAGGGAATGAAAAACTGTTTTTT. This sequence encodes CASSTSGTGNEKLFF. The rearrangement joins TRBV19 to TRBJ1-4; TRBD1 matches 9 bases. The J segment lost 5 bases and the V segment lost 4 bases, leaving 5 bases of the junction unmatched. Germline V lookup: CDR1 LNHDA, CDR2 SQIVND (reference sequence). This CDR3 comprises 15 residues.

J is TRBJ2-1 and V is TRBV19, with 10 bases matching TRBD1. V was pared by 3 bases and J by 8 bases, with 16 bases of the junction left unmatched. This CDR3 is built from 18 residues. Germline CDR1 is LNHDA and CDR2 is SQIVND (reference sequence). The CDR3 reads CASSIRFRGQGFVDEQFF. In DNA form, the CDR3 reads TGTGCCAGTAGTATTAGGTTTAGGGGACAGGGGTTTGTCGATGAGCAGTTCTTC.

In its sample, this clone was seen once. The V call is TRBV29-1, the J call TRBJ1-3; TRBD1 matches 8 bases. The V gene's germline CDR1 is SQVTM and CDR2 ANQGSEA. CDR3 length equals 15 residues. V dropped 1 base and J dropped 4; count of bases not matched to a gene: 6. CDR3 bases: TGCAGCGTTGAAGGTCAGGGGGCGCGGGGAAACACCATATATTTT. Translated: CSVEGQGARGNTIYF.

This rearrangement joins TRBV27 to TRBJ1-6; tentatively, D is TRBD1 (6 bases). V was pared by 6 bases and J by 5 bases, with 14 bases between. CDR1 is MNHEY and CDR2 is SMNVEV in the germline V gene (reference sequence). The CDR3 is made up of 15 amino acids. The CDR3 here is CASRLWTANNSPLHF. CDR3 sequence (DNA): TGTGCCAGCAGACTATGGACAGCAAATAATTCACCCCTCCACTTT.

CDR3 region: CASSVVDNANYGYTF. In DNA form, the CDR3 reads TGTGCCAGCAGCGTAGTGGACAACGCTAACTATGGCTACACCTTC. The V gene is TRBV9, the J gene TRBJ1-2, with D possibly matching TRBD1 (5 bases). Germline values: CDR1 SGDLS, CDR2 YYNGEE. V lost 0 bases and J lost 0, with 9 bases in between. The CDR3 covers 15 residues.

J is TRBJ2-5 and V is TRBV9, with TRBD1 identical over 11 bases. The J call may not be correct, given that the DNA end is closer to TRBJ2-7. The CDR3 loop spans 14 amino acids. In germline, CDR1 is SGDLS, CDR2 YYNGEE. The CDR3 nucleotides are TGTGCCAGCAGCGAAGGGACAGGGGGGCACGAGCAGTACTTC. Its protein product is CASSEGTGGHEQYF.